These T cell receptor beta chains were read from a single sample in a study of PD-1 blockade in classical Hodgkin lymphoma. Some clones are missing from TCRdb's copy, which holds only in-frame ones; the method was immunoSEQ multiplex PCR. Found here are some 41,000 clones, approximately 72% of them singletons; the top ten hold approximately 2.9%. The sequenced sample was peripheral blood mononuclear cells (PBMCs), obtained before the second cycle of nivolumab. All receptors derive from a human donor with classical Hodgkin lymphoma. The CDR3 runs from the conserved cysteine through the conserved F or W. D genes are given only for firm matches. Expanded clones get a size class; other rows say once, few or many, or leave the size out.

d_call: NA; clone_size: NA; j_call: TRBJ1-5; v_call: TRBV7-7; cdr3_aa: CASSLEGSLGQPQHF; cdr3_nt: TGTGCTAGCAGCTTAGAGGGCAGCCTCGGACAGCCCCAGCATTTT
d_call: NA; clone_size: medium-sized; j_call: TRBJ2-7; v_call: TRBV25-1; cdr3_aa: CASSVGTFYEQYF; cdr3_nt: TGTGCCAGCAGTGTAGGGACTTTCTACGAGCAGTACTTC
d_call: NA; clone_size: once; j_call: TRBJ2-5; v_call: TRBV5-1; cdr3_aa: CASSPGTPGETQYF; cdr3_nt: TGCGCCAGCAGCCCCGGGACTCCGGGAGAGACCCAGTACTTC
d_call: NA; clone_size: NA; j_call: TRBJ1-1; v_call: TRBV27; cdr3_aa: CASIRGNTEAFF; cdr3_nt: TGTGCCAGCATCCGGGGGAACACTGAAGCTTTCTTT
d_call: NA; clone_size: few; j_call: TRBJ1-1; v_call: TRBV18; cdr3_aa: CASSPPVNTEAFF; cdr3_nt: TGTGCCAGCTCACCACCGGTGAACACTGAAGCTTTCTTT
d_call: TRBD1; clone_size: NA; j_call: TRBJ1-6; v_call: TRBV7-2; cdr3_aa: CASRRTGENSPLHF; cdr3_nt: TGTGCCAGCAGACGGACAGGGGAGAATTCACCCCTCCACTTT
d_call: NA; clone_size: NA; j_call: TRBJ2-1; v_call: TRBV19; cdr3_aa: CASSIGQSSYNEQFF; cdr3_nt: TGTGCCAGTAGTATAGGGCAGAGCTCCTACAATGAGCAGTTCTTC
d_call: NA; clone_size: NA; j_call: TRBJ1-5; v_call: TRBV19; cdr3_aa: CASSRAREWSSNQPQHF; cdr3_nt: TGTGCCAGTAGCAGAGCCCGGGAGTGGAGCAGCAATCAGCCCCAGCATTTT
d_call: TRBD1; clone_size: NA; j_call: TRBJ2-7; v_call: TRBV5-5; cdr3_aa: CASSLWGTGVYEQYF; cdr3_nt: TGTGCCAGCAGCTTGTGGGGGACAGGGGTCTACGAGCAGTACTTC
d_call: NA; clone_size: once; j_call: TRBJ2-7; v_call: TRBV6-1; cdr3_aa: CASSTVYEQYF; cdr3_nt: TGTGCCAGCTCAACGGTCTACGAGCAGTACTTC
d_call: TRBD1; clone_size: NA; j_call: TRBJ1-3; v_call: TRBV19; cdr3_aa: CASSIGTAGNTIYF; cdr3_nt: TGTGCCAGTAGTATTGGGACAGCTGGAAACACCATATATTTT
d_call: NA; clone_size: NA; j_call: TRBJ1-5; v_call: TRBV6-5; cdr3_aa: CASSYGTIQPQHF; cdr3_nt: TGTGCCAGCAGTTACGGGACTATCCAGCCCCAGCATTTT
d_call: TRBD1; clone_size: NA; j_call: TRBJ2-5; v_call: TRBV7-9; cdr3_aa: CASSFRDSQETQYF; cdr3_nt: TGTGCCAGCAGCTTCCGGGACAGCCAAGAGACCCAGTACTTC
d_call: TRBD1; clone_size: NA; j_call: TRBJ1-1; v_call: TRBV7-2; cdr3_aa: CASSSPGQGSGRYTEAFF; cdr3_nt: TGTGCCAGCAGCTCGCCCGGACAGGGGAGCGGTAGGTACACTGAAGCTTTCTTT
d_call: NA; clone_size: NA; j_call: TRBJ1-4; v_call: TRBV6-5; cdr3_aa: CASSFTGSNEKLFF; cdr3_nt: TGTGCCAGCAGTTTCACAGGGTCGAATGAAAAACTGTTTTTT
d_call: NA; clone_size: once; j_call: TRBJ2-5; v_call: TRBV19; cdr3_aa: CASSIETGLADQETQYF; cdr3_nt: TGTGCCAGTAGTATAGAAACAGGGCTAGCAGACCAAGAGACCCAGTACTTC
d_call: TRBD2; clone_size: NA; j_call: TRBJ2-5; v_call: TRBV6-5; cdr3_aa: CASSYSLSGRETQYF; cdr3_nt: TGTGCCAGCAGTTACTCGCTTAGCGGGAGGGAGACCCAGTACTTC
d_call: NA; clone_size: NA; j_call: TRBJ1-5; v_call: TRBV19; cdr3_aa: CASTKPNDRYNQPQHF; cdr3_nt: TGTGCCAGTACCAAGCCCAACGACAGGTACAATCAGCCCCAGCATTTT
d_call: TRBD2; clone_size: NA; j_call: TRBJ2-2; v_call: TRBV4-1; cdr3_aa: CASQIAGGPAGELFF; cdr3_nt: TGCGCCAGCCAAATAGCGGGGGGGCCCGCCGGGGAGCTGTTTTTT
d_call: TRBD1; clone_size: once; j_call: TRBJ1-2; v_call: TRBV7-8; cdr3_aa: CASSLRTGTIGYTF; cdr3_nt: TGTGCCAGCAGCCTACGGACAGGGACAATCGGCTACACCTTC
d_call: NA; clone_size: NA; j_call: TRBJ2-5; v_call: TRBV27; cdr3_aa: CATQGGGKTQYF; cdr3_nt: TGTGCCACACAGGGCGGTGGGAAGACCCAGTACTTC
d_call: NA; clone_size: NA; j_call: TRBJ2-2; v_call: TRBV11-3; cdr3_aa: CASSLEGLAAGELFF; cdr3_nt: TGTGCCAGCAGCTTAGAAGGCTTAGCAGCCGGGGAGCTGTTTTTT
d_call: TRBD2; clone_size: once; j_call: TRBJ2-7; v_call: TRBV15; cdr3_aa: CATRTLAGDEQYF; cdr3_nt: TGTGCCACCAGAACTTTAGCGGGGGACGAGCAGTACTTC
d_call: TRBD2; clone_size: medium-sized; j_call: TRBJ2-1; v_call: TRBV27; cdr3_aa: CATRGSSYNEQFF; cdr3_nt: TGTGCAACCCGCGGGAGTTCGTACAATGAGCAGTTCTTC
d_call: TRBD1; clone_size: NA; j_call: TRBJ1-4; v_call: TRBV4-1; cdr3_aa: CASSQNTGAPNEKLFF; cdr3_nt: TGCGCCAGCAGCCAAAACACAGGGGCCCCAAATGAAAAACTGTTTTTT
d_call: NA; clone_size: NA; j_call: TRBJ2-2; v_call: TRBV30; cdr3_aa: CAWSVISLGELFF; cdr3_nt: TGTGCCTGGAGTGTAATTTCGCTCGGGGAGCTGTTTTTT
d_call: NA; clone_size: NA; j_call: TRBJ2-5; v_call: TRBV20-1; cdr3_aa: CSATSGETQYF; cdr3_nt: TGCAGTGCTACGTCTGGGGAGACCCAGTACTTC
d_call: NA; clone_size: NA; j_call: TRBJ1-6; v_call: TRBV27; cdr3_aa: CASSLSKGVGHNSPLHF; cdr3_nt: TGTGCCAGCAGTTTATCGAAGGGGGTAGGCCATAATTCACCCCTCCACTTT
d_call: NA; clone_size: NA; j_call: TRBJ1-1; v_call: TRBV7-2; cdr3_aa: CATQRNTEAFF; cdr3_nt: TGTGCCACCCAGAGGAACACTGAAGCTTTCTTT
d_call: NA; clone_size: NA; j_call: TRBJ2-1; v_call: TRBV19; cdr3_aa: CASSNGAGWGDEQFF; cdr3_nt: TGTGCCAGTAGTAACGGGGCGGGCTGGGGGGATGAGCAGTTCTTC
d_call: NA; clone_size: NA; j_call: TRBJ2-5; v_call: TRBV11-2; cdr3_aa: CASSLEGRRVPETQYF; cdr3_nt: TGTGCCAGCAGCTTAGAAGGACGGAGGGTCCCAGAGACCCAGTACTTC
d_call: NA; clone_size: NA; j_call: TRBJ2-5; v_call: TRBV7-9; cdr3_aa: CASSGPVKPETQYF; cdr3_nt: TGTGCCAGCAGCGGACCCGTCAAGCCGGAGACCCAGTACTTC
d_call: NA; clone_size: NA; j_call: TRBJ2-1; v_call: TRBV29-1; cdr3_aa: CSVDRYNEQFF; cdr3_nt: TGCAGCGTCGACAGGTACAATGAGCAGTTCTTC